The present T cell receptor (beta chain) was sequenced within a study of blood T cell repertoires in COVID-19. This clone was observed once. Assay used: immunoSEQ multiplex PCR; TCRdb lists only in-frame clones, some missing. The sample records under 300,000 clones, roughly 81% being singletons. Deletions cut 0 bases from V and 8 bases from J, with 13 bases between. Germline V lookup: CDR1 ENHRY, CDR2 SYGVKD. This CDR3 region has 15 residues. The receptor was isolated from a woman between 45 and 60 years old who had been exposed to COVID-19. Sequencing was done on a sample of PBMCs or T cells enriched from blood (not recorded which). This chain joins TRBV10-3 and TRBJ1-4; D not certain. In nucleotides, the CDR3 is TGTGCCATCAGTGAGTCCCGGGAGCCCGGCGAAAAACTGTTTTTT. Protein: CAISESREPGEKLFF.